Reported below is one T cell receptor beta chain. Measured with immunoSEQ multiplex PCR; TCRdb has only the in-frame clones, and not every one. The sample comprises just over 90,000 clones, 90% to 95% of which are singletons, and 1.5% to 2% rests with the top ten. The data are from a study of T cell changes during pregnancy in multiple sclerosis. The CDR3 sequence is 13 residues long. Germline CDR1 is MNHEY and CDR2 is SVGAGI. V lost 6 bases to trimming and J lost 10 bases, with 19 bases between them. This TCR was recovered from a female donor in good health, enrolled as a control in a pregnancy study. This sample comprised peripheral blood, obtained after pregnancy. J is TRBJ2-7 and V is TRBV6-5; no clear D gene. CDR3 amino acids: CASSPPYTSEQYF. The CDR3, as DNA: TGTGCCAGCAGCCCCCCTTACACCTCCGAACAGTACTTC.